This T cell receptor (beta chain) was sequenced in a study of graft-versus-host responses after intestinal transplantation. Assay used: immunoSEQ multiplex PCR; TCRdb lists only in-frame clones, some missing. The sample shows around 130,000 clones, just over 90% of them seen only once. This CDR3 has 15 amino acids. Looked up from germline, CDR1 is SGHNT and CDR2 is YYREEE (reference sequence). The V end was cut by 0 bases, the J end by 1 base, with 10 bases between. Concerning this clone itself: Its antigen is currently unknown.

This sequence originates from a human donor who received an intestinal transplant. V usage is TRBV5-4 and J usage is TRBJ1-1, with no clear D. The sequences come from unstimulated CD4+ T cells sorted from spleen or lymph node cells, collected before intestinal transplant. This CDR3 is CASSLVGGWNTEAFF. The CDR3 DNA reads TGTGCCAGCAGCTTGGTGGGCGGTTGGAACACTGAAGCTTTCTTT.